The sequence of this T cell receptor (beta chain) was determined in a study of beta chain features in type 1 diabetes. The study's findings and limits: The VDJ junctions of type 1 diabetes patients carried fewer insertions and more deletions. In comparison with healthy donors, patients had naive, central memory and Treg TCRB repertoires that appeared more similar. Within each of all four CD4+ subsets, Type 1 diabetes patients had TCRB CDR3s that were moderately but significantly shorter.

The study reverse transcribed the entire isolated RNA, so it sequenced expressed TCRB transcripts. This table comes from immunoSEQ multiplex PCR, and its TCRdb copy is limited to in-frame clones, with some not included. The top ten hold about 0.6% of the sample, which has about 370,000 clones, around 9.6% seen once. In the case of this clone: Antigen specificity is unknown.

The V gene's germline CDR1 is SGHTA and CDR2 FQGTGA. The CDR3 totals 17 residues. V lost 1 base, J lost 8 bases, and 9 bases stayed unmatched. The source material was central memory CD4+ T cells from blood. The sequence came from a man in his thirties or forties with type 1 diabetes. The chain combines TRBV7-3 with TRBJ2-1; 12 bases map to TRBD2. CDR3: CASSLRASGRARDEQFF. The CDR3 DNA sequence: TGTGCCAGCAGCTTAAGGGCTAGCGGGAGGGCCAGGGATGAGCAGTTCTTC.